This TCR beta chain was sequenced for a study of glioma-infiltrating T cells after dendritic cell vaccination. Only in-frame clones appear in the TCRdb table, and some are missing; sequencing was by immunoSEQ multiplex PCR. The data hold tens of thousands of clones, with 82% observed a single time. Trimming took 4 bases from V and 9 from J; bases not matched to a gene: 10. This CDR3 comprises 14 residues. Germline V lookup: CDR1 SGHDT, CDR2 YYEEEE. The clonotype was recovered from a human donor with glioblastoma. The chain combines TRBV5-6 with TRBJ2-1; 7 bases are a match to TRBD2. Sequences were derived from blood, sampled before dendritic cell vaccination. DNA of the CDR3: TGTGCCAGCAGCCCCGGACTAGGGGCGGCTGAGCAGTTCTTC. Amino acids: CASSPGLGAAEQFF.